The source of this T cell receptor beta chain is a study of immune evolution from preneoplasia to lung adenocarcinoma. Overall study context: HLA loss of heterozygosity: over 5.5% AIS, around 16% MIA, around 35% ADC, none AAH. Broader study findings: T cell clonality was higher in KRAS-mutant than EGFR-mutant or wild-type nodules. Later-stage lesions appeared to have more T cells, more diversity, less clonality.

As concerns this clone: Its cognate antigen is unknown.

Resections took place in Japan or China from about 2014 to 2018. Data came from immunoSEQ multiplex PCR; TCRdb stores just in-frame clones and leaves some out. The data contain about 4,100 clones, roughly three quarters of them singletons. The CDR3 extends over 10 amino acids. Trimming removed 6 bases at V and 9 bases at J, with 11 bases between. Looked up from germline, CDR1 is DFQATT and CDR2 is SNEGSKA (reference sequence). J is TRBJ1-1 and V is TRBV20-1; D is ambiguous. The sequence was collected from a person between 65 and 79 years old with invasive lung adenocarcinoma. Some clones in this sample may be carry-over from other donors' samples. Specimen: FFPE invasive lung adenocarcinoma tissue. CDR3 sequence reads: CSARGPQAFF. In DNA form, the CDR3 reads TGCAGTGCGCGCGGGCCCCAAGCTTTCTTT.